This is a list of T cell receptor beta chains from one sample in a study of cytomegalovirus exposure and HLA in healthy donors. Assay used: immunoSEQ multiplex PCR; TCRdb lists only in-frame clones, some missing. Counted here are 150,000 to 200,000 clones, under 85% occurring once; the ten biggest clones make up around 4.1%. The sequencing sample was made of PBMCs. The receptor set was obtained from a man aged 50 to 60 in good health and CMV-seropositive. CDR3s include the opening cysteine and the closing phenylalanine or tryptophan. Fields, in order: J gene, clone size, V gene, D gene, CDR3 protein, CDR3 DNA. D genes are given only for firm matches. Size is stated for part of the rows, as once, few or many counts, or as a class when the clone is expanded.

>TRBJ2-3|NA|TRBV5-1|TRBD2
CASSLAPLAGETDTQYF
TGCGCCAGCAGCTTGGCGCCACTAGCGGGGGAAACAGATACGCAGTATTTT
>TRBJ2-3|NA|TRBV2|NA
CASSPRTGTDTQYF
TGTGCCAGCAGTCCCCGGACTGGAACAGATACGCAGTATTTT
>TRBJ2-7|NA|TRBV2|TRBD1
CAGGQGASYEQYF
TGTGCCGGAGGACAGGGGGCCTCCTACGAGCAGTACTTC
>TRBJ2-7|NA|TRBV9|TRBD1
CASSIGTGGYEQYF
TGTGCCAGCAGCATCGGGACAGGGGGTTACGAGCAGTACTTC
>TRBJ2-7|NA|TRBV6-6|NA
CASSYSTPRSYEQYF
TGTGCCAGCAGTTACTCGACACCACGCTCCTACGAGCAGTACTTC
>TRBJ1-1|NA|TRBV5-5|TRBD1
CASSLHQGGTEAFF
TGTGCCAGCAGCCTTCACCAGGGGGGCACTGAAGCTTTCTTT
>TRBJ2-2|NA|TRBV9|NA
CASSQGSGANTGELFF
TGTGCCAGCAGTCAGGGGAGCGGGGCGAACACCGGGGAGCTGTTTTTT
>TRBJ2-3|NA|TRBV28|NA
CASSLGGTDTQYF
TGTGCCAGCAGTTTAGGAGGCACAGATACGCAGTATTTT
>TRBJ2-2|NA|TRBV4-3|NA
CASSQDRGTGELFF
TGCGCCAGCAGCCAAGATCGGGGCACCGGGGAGCTGTTTTTT
>TRBJ1-2|NA|TRBV15|TRBD1
CATSPRQGADYGYTF
TGTGCCACCAGCCCCCGACAGGGGGCGGACTATGGCTACACCTTC
>TRBJ1-3|few|TRBV29-1|NA
CSVGGQGTIYF
TGCAGCGTTGGAGGTCAGGGAACCATATATTTT
>TRBJ2-1|NA|TRBV7-6|TRBD1
CASSLNRGLYNEQFF
TGTGCCAGCAGCCTAAACAGGGGTCTATACAATGAGCAGTTCTTC
>TRBJ2-3|NA|TRBV5-1|NA
CASSLSAGSDTQYF
TGCGCCAGCAGCTTGAGTGCGGGGTCAGATACGCAGTATTTT
>TRBJ2-3|few|TRBV11-2|TRBD1
CASSFGTGSTDTQYF
TGTGCCAGCAGCTTCGGGACAGGGAGCACAGATACGCAGTATTTT
>TRBJ2-7|NA|TRBV13|TRBD1
CASSTGGQEHYEQYF
TGTGCCAGCAGCACAGGGGGACAGGAGCACTACGAGCAGTACTTC
>TRBJ1-1|few|TRBV29-1|NA
CSVNRGFSAEAFF
TGCAGCGTTAACCGGGGGTTCAGCGCTGAAGCTTTCTTT
>TRBJ2-7|NA|TRBV30|NA
CAWSVRRGNYEQYF
TGTGCCTGGAGTGTAAGACGGGGAAACTACGAGCAGTACTTC
>TRBJ2-7|NA|TRBV13|NA
CASSLGSSYEQYF
TGTGCCAGCAGCTTAGGGAGCTCCTACGAGCAGTACTTC
>TRBJ1-4|NA|TRBV28|NA
CASSPPGATNEKLFF
TGTGCCAGCAGTCCACCGGGTGCAACTAATGAAAAACTGTTTTTT
>TRBJ1-4|NA|TRBV5-1|NA
CASSFQGFAAEKLFF
TGCGCCAGCAGCTTCCAGGGTTTTGCGGCTGAAAAACTGTTTTTT
>TRBJ2-5|NA|TRBV4-1|NA
CASSQGTGFETQYF
TGCGCCAGCAGCCAAGGAACAGGATTTGAGACCCAGTACTTC
>TRBJ1-3|NA|TRBV5-1|NA
CASSPLVAGTGNTIYF
TGCGCCAGCAGCCCCTTGGTGGCGGGGACTGGAAACACCATATATTTT
>TRBJ1-2|once|TRBV18|TRBD1
CASSPPRTGPGYGYTF
TGTGCCAGCTCACCACCCCGGACAGGACCAGGATATGGCTACACCTTC
>TRBJ1-2|NA|TRBV5-6|NA
CASSLYSNYGYTF
TGTGCCAGCAGCTTGTACAGTAACTATGGCTACACCTTC
>TRBJ2-7|once|TRBV5-1|TRBD2
CASSLGSSGQNYEQYF
TGCGCCAGCAGCTTGGGGTCTAGCGGGCAGAACTACGAGCAGTACTTC
>TRBJ2-3|NA|TRBV7-9|TRBD2
CASSLAAGVTDTQYF
TGTGCCAGCAGCTTAGCAGCGGGAGTCACAGATACGCAGTATTTT
>TRBJ1-2|NA|TRBV28|TRBD1
CASRGTGENYGYTF
TGTGCCAGCAGAGGGACAGGGGAGAACTATGGCTACACCTTC
>TRBJ1-5|NA|TRBV18|TRBD1
CASSPQGTVYNQPQHF
TGTGCCAGCTCACCTCAGGGGACAGTATACAATCAGCCCCAGCATTTT
>TRBJ2-7|NA|TRBV2|TRBD1
CASRRRDRAYEQYF
TGTGCCAGCAGAAGACGGGACAGGGCCTACGAGCAGTACTTC
>TRBJ2-7|NA|TRBV5-1|TRBD2
CASSLGGLAGDTYEQYF
TGCGCCAGCAGCTTGGGGGGGCTAGCGGGAGATACCTACGAGCAGTACTTC
>TRBJ2-7|NA|TRBV5-5|TRBD1
CASDKQGSHEQYF
TGTGCCAGCGACAAACAGGGGTCCCACGAGCAGTACTTC
>TRBJ2-5|NA|TRBV29-1|TRBD2
CSVEDLLAGAQETQYF
TGCAGCGTTGAAGATCTTCTAGCGGGGGCCCAAGAGACCCAGTACTTC
>TRBJ1-5|NA|TRBV14|NA
CAARGRAYSNQPQHF
TGTGCCGCACGGGGGAGGGCCTATAGCAATCAGCCCCAGCATTTT
>TRBJ2-3|NA|TRBV11-2|TRBD2
CASSLGAGLAGGRADTQYF
TGTGCCAGCAGCTTGGGCGCGGGACTAGCGGGGGGGCGCGCAGATACGCAGTATTTT
>TRBJ2-3|NA|TRBV6-1|TRBD2
CASREAGPSTDTQYF
TGTGCCAGCAGGGAAGCGGGGCCTAGCACAGATACGCAGTATTTT
>TRBJ1-5|once|TRBV7-3|NA
CASSLDSSNQPQHF
TGTGCCAGCAGCTTGGACAGTAGCAATCAGCCCCAGCATTTT
>TRBJ2-7|NA|TRBV6-5|TRBD1
CASRRTGAYEQYF
TGTGCCAGCAGGCGGACAGGAGCCTACGAGCAGTACTTC
>TRBJ2-1|NA|TRBV7-3|TRBD2
CASSAKNGAGGTNYNEQFF
TGTGCCAGCAGCGCAAAAAATGGAGCGGGAGGGACAAACTACAATGAGCAGTTCTTC
>TRBJ2-7|NA|TRBV6-5|NA
CASSYSRGQTYEQYF
TGTGCCAGCAGTTACAGTCGCGGACAGACCTACGAGCAGTACTTC
>TRBJ2-3|NA|TRBV4-1|NA
CASSQDVSGSTDTQYF
TGCGCCAGCAGCCAAGATGTGAGCGGAAGCACAGATACGCAGTATTTT
>TRBJ1-2|NA|TRBV6-5|NA
CASSEVGADYGYTF
TGTGCCAGCAGTGAGGTTGGGGCTGACTATGGCTACACCTTC
>TRBJ2-5|once|TRBV6-1|NA
CASRKGTAGETQYF
TGTGCCAGCAGGAAAGGGACAGCGGGCGAGACCCAGTACTTC
>TRBJ1-2|NA|TRBV2|NA
CASITESRGYTF
TGTGCCAGCATAACAGAGTCGCGTGGCTACACCTTC
>TRBJ2-2|NA|TRBV5-4|TRBD2
CASSKPDGTITGELFF
TGTGCCAGCAGCAAACCCGATGGGACTATCACCGGGGAGCTGTTTTTT
>TRBJ1-6|NA|TRBV4-1|NA
CASTQSPGLVNSPLHF
TGCGCCAGCACCCAATCCCCGGGACTTGTCAATTCACCCCTCCACTTT
>TRBJ2-5|NA|TRBV4-1|NA
CASSVGPAAQETQYF
TGCGCCAGCAGTGTAGGACCAGCGGCTCAAGAGACCCAGTACTTC
>TRBJ2-7|NA|TRBV30|NA
CAWRPLGTGLSYEQYF
TGTGCCTGGAGACCCCTCGGAACAGGGTTGTCCTACGAGCAGTACTTC
>TRBJ1-5|NA|TRBV27|NA
CASSRTQGNQPQHF
TGTGCCAGCAGTCGCACACAGGGTAATCAGCCCCAGCATTTT
>TRBJ2-2|NA|TRBV6-5|TRBD2
CASNGLAGGPGELFF
TGTGCCAGCAACGGACTAGCGGGAGGACCCGGGGAGCTGTTTTTT
>TRBJ1-3|NA|TRBV5-6|NA
CASSLVGFSGNTIYF
TGTGCCAGCAGCTTGGTCGGGTTCTCTGGAAACACCATATATTTT
>TRBJ1-5|NA|TRBV6-4|TRBD1
CASVRDRASGQPQHF
TGTGCCAGCGTAAGGGACAGGGCCTCCGGGCAGCCCCAGCATTTT
>TRBJ1-2|NA|TRBV6-6|TRBD1
CASTYEGTGHGYTF
TGTGCCAGCACCTATGAGGGGACAGGGCATGGCTACACCTTC
>TRBJ2-1|NA|TRBV6-1|TRBD2
CASSLSGRAGNEQFF
TGTGCCAGCAGCCTGAGCGGGAGGGCCGGGAATGAGCAGTTCTTC
>TRBJ2-6|NA|TRBV4-1|TRBD1
CASSRSGQGGSSGANVLTF
TGCGCCAGCAGCCGCTCGGGACAGGGGGGTTCATCTGGGGCCAACGTCCTGACTTTC
>TRBJ2-7|NA|TRBV7-2|TRBD2
CASSYTSGGAYEQYF
TGTGCCAGCAGCTATACTAGCGGGGGGGCCTACGAGCAGTACTTC
>TRBJ2-5|few|TRBV11-2|TRBD2
CASSPLAGANQETQYF
TGTGCCAGCAGCCCTCTAGCGGGGGCAAACCAAGAGACCCAGTACTTC
>TRBJ2-4|NA|TRBV11-2|TRBD2
CASRRLAGAKNIQYF
TGTGCCAGCAGGCGACTAGCGGGAGCCAAAAACATTCAGTACTTC